Below, 16 T cell receptor beta chains from the same sample are listed, as sequenced in a study of early T cells in non-severe SARS-CoV-2 infection. From the 5' RACE reads, TCRdb called clonotypes with MiXCR, one entry per CDR3 protein. The sample consists of about 76,000 distinct CDR3 sequences, 10% to 12% of them appearing once. Input material: whole blood. These receptors all come from an adult who was a healthcare worker with PCR-confirmed SARS-CoV-2 infection or an uninfected control (not recorded which).

The rearrangement links TRBV7-2 to TRBJ2-7; D is possibly TRBD2 (5 bases). Trimming left V 4 bases short and J 0 bases short, with 10 bases between. This CDR3 spans 14 amino acids. The V gene's germline CDR1 is SGHTA and CDR2 FQGNSA. Written as DNA, the CDR3 is TGTGCCAGCAGCTCGGCGGGTTACTCCTACGAGCAGTACTTC. Translation gives CASSSAGYSYEQYF.

The V call is TRBV7-6, the J call TRBJ1-4, with D possibly being TRBD1 (5 bases). Germline V gene lookup returns CDR1 SGHVS and CDR2 FNYEAQ. This CDR3 comprises 15 residues. Trimming cost V 1 base and J 3 bases, with 9 bases left between them. The chain's CDR3 is CASSLVATANEKLFF. The CDR3 nucleotides are TGTGCCAGCAGCTTAGTGGCGACAGCTAATGAAAAACTGTTTTTT.

The chain recombines TRBV11-2 with TRBJ2-7; D tentatively fits TRBD1 or TRBD2 (5 bases each). Trimming left V 5 bases short and J 7 bases short, with 9 bases between. This CDR3 spans 11 amino acids. Germline V gene sequence: CDR1 SGHAT, CDR2 FQNNGV. CDR3 sequence reads: CASSQWGEQYF. For the CDR3, the DNA is TGTGCCAGCAGCCAATGGGGGGAGCAGTACTTC. The full variable domain, completed using reference TRBV11-2 and TRBJ2-7, is EAGVAQSPRYKIIEKRQSVAFWCNPISGHATLYWYQQILGQGPKLLIQFQNNGVVDDSQLPKDRFSAERLKGVDSTLKIQPAKLEDSAVYLCASSQWGEQYFGPGTRLTVT.

On this clonotype itself: This may come from a read error, since a much larger clone is one base off. The chain couples TRBV4-2 to TRBJ1-4; D is uncertain. The germline CDR1 and CDR2 sequences are LGHNA and YNFKEQ. This CDR3 is 15 amino acids long. The CDR3 nucleotides read TGTGTCAGCAGCCAGGCACAGAGTAAAGTGGAAAAACTGTTTTTT. Amino acids: CVSSQAQSKVEKLFF.

Many counts were recorded for this clonotype. The V gene is TRBV12-3 or TRBV12-4, the J gene TRBJ2-1, with D tentatively TRBD2 (7 bases). The V and J ends lost 2 bases and 7 bases respectively, with 15 bases between them. This CDR3 contains 15 residues. DNA for the CDR3: TGTGCCAGCAGTTTAAATGCGGGGGCGGGGAATGAGCAGTTCTTC. Translated, it gives CASSLNAGAGNEQFF.

This clonotype was counted ten times or more. J is TRBJ1-5 and V is TRBV10-2; D is unresolved. Deletions cut 0 bases from V and 0 bases from J, with 6 bases between. The CDR3 covers 15 residues. Germline V gives CDR1 WSHSY, CDR2 SAAADI. CDR3 loop: CASSESGYSNQPQHF. Here the CDR3 DNA reads TGCGCCAGCAGTGAGTCGGGATATAGCAATCAGCCCCAGCATTTT.

This clonotype came up a few times. The V gene is TRBV3-1, the J gene TRBJ2-3, with TRBD1 matching 7 bases. Germline values: CDR1 LGHDT, CDR2 YNNKEL (reference sequence). This CDR3 spans 14 amino acids. Trimming took 5 bases from V and 2 from J; bases not matched to a gene: 4. CDR3 in amino acids: CASSRDRTTDTQYF. The CDR3 nucleotides read TGTGCCAGCAGCAGGGACAGAACCACAGATACGCAGTATTTT.

This clonotype has only a few counts. The rearrangement links TRBV20-1 to TRBJ2-1; 7 bases are a match to TRBD1. The germline CDR1 and CDR2 sequences are DFQATT and SNEGSKA (reference sequence). The CDR3 spans 14 residues. Unmatched junction bases numbered 7, after V lost 3 bases and J lost 5 bases. CDR3 sequence: CSARVRTGDNEQFF. The CDR3 DNA is TGCAGTGCTAGGGTACGGACAGGAGACAATGAGCAGTTCTTC.

This clonotype appeared a few times. The chain employs TRBV11-2 and TRBJ2-7; TRBD2 matches at 7 bases. Germline CDR1 and CDR2: SGHAT and FQNNGV. Trimming took 5 bases from V and 6 from J; bases not matched to a gene: 7. The CDR3 is 13 amino acids. CDR3: CASSPRGLGEQYF. The CDR3 region has the DNA TGTGCCAGCAGCCCCCGCGGACTAGGCGAGCAGTACTTC.

CDR3 residues: CASSLTPGATDTQYF. CDR3 nucleotides: TGTGCCAGCAGCTTAACTCCGGGGGCCACAGATACGCAGTATTTT. V gene TRBV7-3 combines with J gene TRBJ2-3; D is tentatively TRBD1 or TRBD2 (6 bases each). The CDR3 contains 15 residues. Germline V CDR1 and CDR2: SGHTA, FQGTGA. V was shortened by 0 bases and J by 2 bases, with 9 bases between the two germline ends.

This rearrangement joins TRBV4-1 to TRBJ2-7, with D possibly matching TRBD2 (5 bases). V lost 1 base, J lost 2 bases, and 9 bases lay in between. Germline-derived CDR1 and CDR2 are MGHRA and YSYEKL. CDR3 length equals 14 residues. The CDR3 reads CASSQGEQTYEQYF. The CDR3 nucleotides read TGCGCCAGCAGCCAAGGGGAGCAAACCTACGAGCAGTACTTC.

This clonotype has ten or more counts. The V call is TRBV5-1, the J call TRBJ2-7, with a possible D match to TRBD1 (6 bases). CDR1 SGHRS and CDR2 YFSETQ come from the germline V gene. The V and J ends lost 4 bases and 0 bases respectively, with 11 bases between them. CDR3 length: 14 residues. This CDR3 is CASSKTGNSYEQYF. The CDR3 coding sequence is TGCGCCAGCAGCAAGACAGGTAACTCCTACGAGCAGTACTTC. Supplemented by reference TRBV5-1 and TRBJ2-7, the full variable domain reads KAGVTQTPRYLIKTRGQQVTLSCSPISGHRSVSWYQQTPGQGLQFLFEYFSETQRNKGNFPGRFSGRQFSNSRSEMNVSTLELGDSALYLCASSKTGNSYEQYFGPGTRLTVT.

The rearrangement joins TRBV20-1 to TRBJ2-5; 8 bases line up with TRBD2. Germline loops: CDR1 DFQATT, CDR2 SNEGSKA (reference sequence). This CDR3 has 14 amino acids. The V segment lost 6 bases and the J segment 3 bases; nucleotides outside the gene matches: 9. CDR3 sequence reads: CSAPPGSGEETQYF. CDR3 DNA sequence: TGCAGTGCCCCGCCCGGTAGCGGGGAAGAGACCCAGTACTTC.

This clonotype occurred a few times. The rearrangement uses TRBV2 and TRBJ1-6; 8 positions match TRBD1. The CDR3 has 14 amino acids. Germline assignment: CDR1 SNHLY and CDR2 FYNNEI. J lost 4 bases, V lost 6 bases, and 2 bases had no gene match. CDR3 in DNA: TGTGCCAGCAGCACAGGGGGTTATAATTCACCCCTCCACTTT. Protein sequence: CASSTGGYNSPLHF.

This clonotype was observed many times. This CDR3 reads CASSQEGGSNYGYTF. In DNA, the CDR3 is TGTGCCAGCAGCCAAGAGGGGGGTTCTAACTATGGCTACACCTTC. The V call is TRBV14, the J call TRBJ1-2, with D tentatively TRBD1 (5 bases). This CDR3 spans 15 amino acids. Germline-derived CDR1 and CDR2 are SGHDN and FVKESK. The V end was cut by 0 bases, the J end by 0 bases, with 8 bases between.

This chain uses TRBV4-1 with TRBJ2-3; TRBD2 matches 14 bases. Germline assignment: CDR1 MGHRA and CDR2 YSYEKL. The length of the CDR3 is 20 residues. The ends lost 0 bases at V and 3 bases at J; junction bases unmatched: 11. DNA of the CDR3: TGCGCCAGCAGCCAAGATGGGATGACTAGCGGGGGGGCCGGGACAGATACGCAGTATTTT. It codes for CASSQDGMTSGGAGTDTQYF.